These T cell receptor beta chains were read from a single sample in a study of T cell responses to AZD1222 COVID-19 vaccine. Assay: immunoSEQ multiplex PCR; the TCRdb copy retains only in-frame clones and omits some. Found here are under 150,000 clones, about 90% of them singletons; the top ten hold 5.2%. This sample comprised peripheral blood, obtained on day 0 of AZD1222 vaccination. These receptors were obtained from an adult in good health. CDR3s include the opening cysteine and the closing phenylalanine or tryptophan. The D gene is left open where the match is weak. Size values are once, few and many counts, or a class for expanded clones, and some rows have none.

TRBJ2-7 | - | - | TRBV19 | CATSLGTGSLPYEQYF | TGTGCCACCTCATTGGGGACGGGGTCTCTTCCCTACGAGCAGTACTTC
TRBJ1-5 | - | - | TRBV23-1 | CASSHPLEGQPQHF | TGCGCCAGCAGTCACCCCCTCGAGGGTCAGCCCCAGCATTTT
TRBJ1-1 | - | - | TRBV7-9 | CASSLGVGVEAFF | TGTGCCAGCAGCTTAGGGGTGGGTGTTGAAGCTTTCTTT
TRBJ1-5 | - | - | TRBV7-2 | CASSPSFGQPQHF | TGTGCCAGCAGCCCCAGCTTTGGACAGCCCCAGCATTTT
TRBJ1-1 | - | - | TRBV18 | CASASSHTEAFF | TGTGCCAGCGCGTCATCCCACACTGAAGCTTTCTTT
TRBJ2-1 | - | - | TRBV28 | CASSPRLAYNEQFF | TGTGCCAGCTCACCGAGACTAGCCTACAATGAGCAGTTCTTC
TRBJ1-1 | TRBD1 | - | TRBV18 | CASSPRGTGDTEAFF | TGTGCCAGCTCACCAAGGGGAACAGGGGACACTGAAGCTTTCTTT
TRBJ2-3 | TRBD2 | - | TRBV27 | CASSWISGRSTQYF | TGTGCCAGCAGTTGGATTAGCGGGAGATCTACGCAGTATTTT
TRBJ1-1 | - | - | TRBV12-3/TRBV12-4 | CASLYRREGWAFF | TGTGCCAGCCTCTACCGGAGGGAAGGTTGGGCTTTCTTT
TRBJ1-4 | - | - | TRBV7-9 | CASSLKSGWGGEKLFF | TGTGCCAGCAGCTTAAAATCAGGGTGGGGCGGCGAAAAACTGTTTTTT
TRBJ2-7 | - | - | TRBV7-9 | CASSFGSGQPLREQYF | TGTGCCAGCAGCTTCGGTTCCGGACAGCCTCTTCGTGAGCAGTACTTC
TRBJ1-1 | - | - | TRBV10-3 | CAISGTAEAFF | TGTGCCATCAGTGGGACAGCTGAAGCTTTCTTT
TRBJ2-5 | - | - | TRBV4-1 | CASSQVGLGETQYF | TGCGCCAGCAGCCAAGTGGGTTTAGGTGAGACCCAGTACTTC
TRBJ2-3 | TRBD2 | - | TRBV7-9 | CASSLVGGPTDTQYF | TGTGCCAGCAGCTTAGTGGGAGGGCCCACAGATACGCAGTATTTT
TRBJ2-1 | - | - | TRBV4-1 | CASSLRQSNEQFF | TGCGCCAGCAGCCTCCGACAGAGCAATGAGCAGTTCTTC
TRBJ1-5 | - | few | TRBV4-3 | CASSQAEARGQPQHF | TGCGCCAGCAGCCAAGCCGAGGCTAGGGGACAGCCCCAGCATTTT
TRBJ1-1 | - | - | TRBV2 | CASSVAWGGTTEAFF | TGTGCCAGCAGTGTAGCCTGGGGAGGCACTACTGAAGCTTTCTTT
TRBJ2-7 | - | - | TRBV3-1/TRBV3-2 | CASRREPMGEQYF | TGTGCCAGCAGGCGCGAACCAATGGGCGAGCAGTACTTC
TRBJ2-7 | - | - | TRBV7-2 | CASSPWGASYEQYF | TGTGCCAGCAGCCCCTGGGGGGCTTCCTACGAGCAGTACTTC
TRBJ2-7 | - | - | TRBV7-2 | CASSSPDLALPEQYF | TGTGCCAGCAGCTCCCCGGACTTGGCTCTGCCCGAGCAGTACTTC
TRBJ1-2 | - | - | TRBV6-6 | CASSSGVLGYGYTF | TGTGCCAGCAGTTCAGGGGTTCTCGGCTATGGCTACACCTTC
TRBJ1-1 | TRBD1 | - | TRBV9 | CASSVASTGGRDTEAFF | TGTGCCAGCAGCGTAGCTTCGACAGGGGGCCGAGACACTGAAGCTTTCTTT
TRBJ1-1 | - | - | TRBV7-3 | CASSLTGNTEAFF | TGTGCCAGCAGCTTAACAGGGAACACTGAAGCTTTCTTT
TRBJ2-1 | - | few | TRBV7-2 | CASSLDLGNRQFF | TGTGCCAGCAGCTTAGATCTAGGGAACAGGCAGTTCTTC
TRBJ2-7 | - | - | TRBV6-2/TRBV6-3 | CASSYTVGRPYEQYF | TGTGCCAGCAGTTACACTGTGGGGCGACCCTACGAGCAGTACTTC
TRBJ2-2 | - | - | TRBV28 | CANMTGELFF | TGTGCCAACATGACCGGGGAGCTGTTTTTT
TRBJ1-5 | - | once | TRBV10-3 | CAIAPSPNQPQHF | TGTGCCATAGCACCTTCACCCAATCAGCCCCAGCATTTT
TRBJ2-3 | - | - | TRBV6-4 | CASSALGGLSTDTQYF | TGTGCCAGCAGTGCCCTTGGCGGGCTAAGCACAGATACGCAGTATTTT
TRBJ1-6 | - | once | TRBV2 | CASTPWEEGSNSPLHF | TGTGCCAGCACCCCTTGGGAGGAGGGATCTAATTCACCCCTCCACTTT
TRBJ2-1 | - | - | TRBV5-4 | CASSFLYDSRPFF | TGTGCCAGCAGCTTCCTCTACGACTCTCGGCCGTTCTTC
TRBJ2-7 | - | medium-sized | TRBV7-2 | CASSLGRVEQYF | TGTGCCAGCAGCTTAGGGAGGGTCGAGCAGTACTTC
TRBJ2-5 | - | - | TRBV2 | CASSLDRAGETPYF | TGTGCCAGCAGCCTCGACAGGGCGGGGGAGACCCCGTACTTC
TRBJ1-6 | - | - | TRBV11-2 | CASSPGGESPLHF | TGTGCCAGCAGCCCGGGGGGCGAATCACCCCTCCACTTT
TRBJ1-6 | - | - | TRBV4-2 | CASRRERADNSPLHF | TGTGCCAGCAGACGGGAACGGGCCGATAATTCACCCCTCCACTTT
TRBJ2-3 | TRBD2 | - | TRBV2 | CASRRERGATDTQYF | TGTGCCAGCAGACGGGAGCGGGGGGCCACAGATACGCAGTATTTT